This passage covers 16 T cell receptor beta chains from one sample sequenced in a study of shared clonotypes between healthy human individuals. The method was immunoSEQ multiplex PCR; TCRdb's version includes in-frame clones alone and lacks a portion of them. The data show over 2 million clones, with 95% seen just once and roughly 0.13% held by the top ten. Sequencing used naive CD4+ T cells sorted from blood. The subset: CD45RA+ positively selected. These receptors were collected from a young man in good health.

This chain uses TRBV11-2 with TRBJ2-2, with D possibly TRBD1 on 5 matching bases. Per germline, CDR1 SGHAT and CDR2 FQNNGV. This CDR3 spans 15 amino acids. With 1 base removed from V and 4 bases from J, the gap between germline ends came to 10 bases. The CDR3 sequence: CASSLGGYPTGELFF. The CDR3, as DNA: TGTGCCAGCAGCTTAGGGGGCTATCCCACCGGGGAGCTGTTTTTT.

Comment on this clone: This sample also contains other DNA sequences that code for the same CDR3. The V gene is TRBV6-5, the J gene TRBJ1-1; 9 bases agree with TRBD1. Germline V gives CDR1 MNHEY, CDR2 SVGAGI. With V trimmed by 4 bases and J by 4 bases, 4 bases remained unmatched. This CDR3 contains 14 residues. Written as DNA, the CDR3 is TGTGCCAGCAGTTCACAGGGGGCGGGCACTGAAGCTTTCTTT. Translating gives CASSSQGAGTEAFF.

V usage is TRBV6-5 and J usage is TRBJ2-3; 9 bases are shared with TRBD2. This CDR3 contains 14 residues. Germline CDR1 reads MNHEY; CDR2 reads SVGAGI. V lost 11 bases to trimming and J lost 2 bases; unmatched junction nucleotides: 8. The CDR3 sequence is CAANSGRDTDTQYF. The CDR3 region has the DNA TGTGCCGCTAATAGCGGGAGAGACACAGATACGCAGTATTTT.

The CDR3 is CASSPGGGYSNEQFF. The DNA of the CDR3 is TGTGCCAGCAGCCCCGGTGGAGGGTACAGCAATGAGCAGTTCTTC. The rearrangement joins TRBV7-2 to TRBJ2-1, with a weak D call TRBD2 (6 bases). Trimming stripped 5 bases from V and 6 bases from J, with 17 bases between. CDR3 length equals 15 residues. Germline CDR1 and CDR2: SGHTA and FQGNSA.

The V gene is TRBV27, the J gene TRBJ2-5; tentatively, D is TRBD2 (6 bases). Trimming removed 6 bases at V and 4 bases at J, with 9 bases between. This CDR3 spans 12 amino acids. CDR1 and CDR2 from the germline V gene are MNHEY and SMNVEV (reference sequence). The CDR3 sequence is CASRGGAETQYF. The CDR3 DNA is TGTGCCAGCAGGGGGGGTGCAGAGACCCAGTACTTC.

About this clone: A much more abundant neighbour one base away suggests this may be a read error. Other DNA sequences in the sample encode the same CDR3. The chain carries TRBV14 and TRBJ1-1; D unresolved. Looked up from germline, CDR1 is SGHDN and CDR2 is FVKESK. Trimming pared 1 base from V and 1 base from J, leaving 4 bases between. The CDR3 is 13 residues long. CDR3: CASSQGGNTEAFF. The CDR3 nucleotides read TGTGCCAGCAGCCAAGGGGGGAACACTGAAGCTTTCTTT.

The chain joins TRBV9 to TRBJ2-2; 14 nucleotides line up with TRBD2. V lost 4 bases and J lost 1; bases outside the gene matches: 9. Germline-derived CDR1 and CDR2 are SGDLS and YYNGEE. CDR3 length equals 19 residues. DNA for the CDR3: TGTGCCAGCAGCTATGGACTAGCGGGAGGATTGAAGAACACCGGGGAGCTGTTTTTT. Encoded protein: CASSYGLAGGLKNTGELFF.

The chain recombines TRBV6-5 with TRBJ2-5; D is uncertain. The better agreement between TRBJ2-7 and the DNA end casts doubt on the J call. CDR3 size: 14 residues. Germline CDR1 and CDR2: MNHEY and SVGAGI. The CDR3 here is CASSYSAENYEQYF. The CDR3 region has the DNA TGTGCCAGCAGTTACTCGGCGGAAAACTACGAGCAGTACTTC.

This clone was counted between two and nine times. The junction departs from germline at one end; a sequencing error may be responsible. The V and J genes are TRBV7-7 and TRBJ2-7; D may be TRBD2 (5 bases). The CDR3 length is 10 residues. Germline loops: CDR1 SSHAT, CDR2 FNYEAQ (reference sequence). Here the CDR3 DNA reads TGCGCCAGCTTGAGGGACGAGCAGTACTTC. The encoded protein is CASLRDEQYF.

The V gene is TRBV29-1, the J gene TRBJ1-1; D may be TRBD1 (5 bases). Trimming stripped 1 base from V and 0 bases from J, with 15 bases between. This CDR3 is built from 16 residues. CDR1 SQVTM and CDR2 ANQGSEA come from the germline V gene. CDR3 region: CSVEGGRAIMNTEAFF. The CDR3 coding sequence is TGCAGCGTTGAAGGGGGCAGAGCTATCATGAACACTGAAGCTTTCTTT.

DNA of the CDR3: TGCGCCAGCAGAGAGGGGAAAATTTACGAGCAGTACTTC. As protein: CASREGKIYEQYF. This chain joins TRBV23-1 and TRBJ2-7; D could derive from TRBD1 or TRBD2 (5 bases each). Being an ORF, TRBV23-1 has a function that is uncertain. The CDR3 spans 13 residues. V dropped 6 bases and J dropped 4 bases, with 13 bases sitting between them.

This clone was detected a few times. The same CDR3 arises from other DNA sequences in this sample as well. The chain is built from TRBV5-4 and TRBJ1-2; D uncertain. The ends were cut back, 4 bases at V and 2 bases at J, with 9 bases in the middle. The germline V gene has CDR1 SGHNT and CDR2 YYREEE (reference sequence). There are 13 residues in the CDR3. The CDR3 DNA reads as TGTGCCAGCAGCCCAGACACCAACTATGGCTACACCTTC. Residues: CASSPDTNYGYTF.

The chain uses TRBV4-1 and TRBJ2-3, with D hard to call. This CDR3 has 13 residues. The germline CDR1 and CDR2 sequences are MGHRA and YSYEKL. V lost 3 bases, J lost 2 bases, and 6 bases lay in between. In DNA, the CDR3 is TGCGCCAGCAGCCAGGGTTTCACAGATACGCAGTATTTT. It encodes CASSQGFTDTQYF.

The chain uses TRBV15 and TRBJ2-1, with 8 positions matching TRBD2. From germline, CDR1 is LNHNV and CDR2 YYDKDF (reference sequence). V lost 0 bases, J lost 4 bases, and 2 bases stayed unmatched. This CDR3 spans 15 amino acids. CDR3 residues: CATSREREVYNEQFF. The CDR3 DNA is TGTGCCACCAGCAGAGAGCGGGAGGTGTACAATGAGCAGTTCTTC.

This clone was detected only a few times. The chain uses TRBV5-1 and TRBJ2-7, with 10 nucleotides matching TRBD1. The CDR3 length is 14 residues. V dropped 3 bases and J dropped 5; count of bases not matched to a gene: 5. Germline loops: CDR1 SGHRS, CDR2 YFSETQ. CDR3 coding DNA: TGCGCCAGCAGCTGGGGACAGGGGAGCCACGAGCAGTACTTC. Encoded protein: CASSWGQGSHEQYF. The full variable domain, rest sourced from reference TRBV5-1 and TRBJ2-7, is KAGVTQTPRYLIKTRGQQVTLSCSPISGHRSVSWYQQTPGQGLQFLFEYFSETQRNKGNFPGRFSGRQFSNSRSEMNVSTLELGDSALYLCASSWGQGSHEQYFGPGTRLTVT.

V and J are TRBV11-2 and TRBJ2-7; D is perhaps TRBD2 (5 bases). The V end was cut by 5 bases, the J end by 2 bases, with 10 bases between. Germline V gives CDR1 SGHAT, CDR2 FQNNGV. The CDR3 is 13 amino acids. The CDR3 nucleotides are TGTGCCAGCAGCCCCCTAGCTCCCTACGAGCAGTACTTC. Translation: CASSPLAPYEQYF.